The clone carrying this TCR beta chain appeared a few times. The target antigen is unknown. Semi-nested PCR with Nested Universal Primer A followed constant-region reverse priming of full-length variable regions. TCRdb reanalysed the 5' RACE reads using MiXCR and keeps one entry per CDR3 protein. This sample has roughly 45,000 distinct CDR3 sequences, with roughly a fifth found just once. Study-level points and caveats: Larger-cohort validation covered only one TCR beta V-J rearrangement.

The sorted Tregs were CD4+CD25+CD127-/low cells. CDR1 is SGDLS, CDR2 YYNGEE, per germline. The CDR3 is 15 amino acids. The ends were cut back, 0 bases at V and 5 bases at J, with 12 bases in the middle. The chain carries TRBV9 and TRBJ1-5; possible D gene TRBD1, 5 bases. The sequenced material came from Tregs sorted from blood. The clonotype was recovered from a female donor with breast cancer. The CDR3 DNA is TGTGCCAGCAGCGTAGATTCAGGGTTTTATCAGCCCCAGCATTTT. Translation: CASSVDSGFYQPQHF.